These 15 T cell receptor beta chains came from one sample sequenced in a study of T cells after posttransplantation cyclophosphamide. Profiling relied on immunoSEQ multiplex PCR, and the TCRdb table lists in-frame clones only, not all of them. The data hold some 34,000 clones, with about three quarters observed a single time. Treatment was busulfan-fludarabine conditioning, a marrow graft, and cyclophosphamide on days +3 and +4. Sequencing was performed on CD4+ T cells sorted from blood, taken 1,700 to 2,000 days after a stem cell transplant with posttransplant cyclophosphamide. The receptors derive from a female patient aged 40 to 55 who received an allogeneic stem cell transplant from a related donor, was CMV-positive, and had no GVHD. A share of the T cells may be of graft donor origin.

This sequence joins TRBV9 and TRBJ2-7, with 9 bases fitting TRBD1. This CDR3 is built from 16 residues. The trim removed 0 bases at V and 6 bases at J, leaving 10 bases unmatched. Germline-derived CDR1 and CDR2 are SGDLS and YYNGEE. The CDR3 DNA reads TGTGCCAGCAGCGTAGCTTGGGACAGGGATTTTGCCGAGCAGTACTTC. This translates into CASSVAWDRDFAEQYF.

The genes are TRBV19 and TRBJ1-2, with 7 bases fitting TRBD1. Per germline, CDR1 LNHDA and CDR2 SQIVND (reference sequence). The CDR3 is 13 amino acids. The V gene end was trimmed by 5 bases and the J gene end by 4 bases; junction bases not matched to a gene: 4. CDR3 sequence reads: CASSGRQGYGYTF. CDR3 in DNA: TGTGCCAGTAGTGGCAGACAGGGCTATGGCTACACCTTC.

With respect to this clone: Germline is not matched at one junction end, which may reflect a read error. The chain has TRBV7-2 and TRBJ2-1; TRBD2 matches at 10 bases. This CDR3 has 15 residues. Germline V gives CDR1 SGHTA, CDR2 FQGNSA. The CDR3, as DNA: TGTGCCAGCAGCGTTAATCCCGGGACTAGCGAAGCCTTGGTCTTC. Its protein is CASSVNPGTSEALVF.

This chain uses TRBV11-3 with TRBJ2-7; 10 bases agree with TRBD2. This CDR3 spans 15 amino acids. The trim removed 5 bases at V and 2 bases at J, leaving 6 bases unmatched. The germline V gene encodes CDR1 SGHNT and CDR2 YENEEA. The CDR3 DNA is TGTGCCAGCAGCCCCTGGACTAGCGGTCCCTACGAGCAGTACTTC. Protein sequence: CASSPWTSGPYEQYF. Full variable domain (rest looked up from reference TRBV11-3 and TRBJ2-7): EAGVVQSPRYKIIEKKQPVAFWCNPISGHNTLYWYLQNLGQGPELLIRYENEEAVDDSQLPKDRFSAERLKGVDSTLKIQPAELGDSAVYLCASSPWTSGPYEQYFGPGTRLTVT.

The J gene is TRBJ2-7, the V gene TRBV5-4, with 13 bases fitting TRBD2. J was trimmed by 2 bases and V by 4 bases; bases with no gene match: 6. Germline loops: CDR1 SGHNT, CDR2 YYREEE (reference sequence). CDR3 length: 16 residues. The CDR3 region is CASSAGTSGNPYEQYF. Here the CDR3 DNA reads TGTGCCAGCAGCGCCGGGACTAGCGGGAACCCCTACGAGCAGTACTTC.

The chain has TRBV18 and TRBJ2-1, with a weak D call TRBD1 (7 bases). This CDR3 is built from 15 residues. The ends were cut back, 1 base at V and 10 bases at J, with 17 bases in the middle. The germline CDR1 and CDR2 sequences are KGHSH and LQKENI. The CDR3 region is CASSPRAEGAREQFF. The CDR3 DNA reads TGTGCCAGCTCACCACGGGCGGAGGGGGCGCGGGAGCAGTTCTTC.

The chain employs TRBV5-1 and TRBJ1-2, with 7 bases that match TRBD1. Germline V gene lookup returns CDR1 SGHRS and CDR2 YFSETQ. This CDR3 comprises 13 residues. J gave up 9 bases and V 0 bases, and 5 bases lay outside the gene matches. The CDR3 reads CASSLETGRSYTF. DNA for the CDR3: TGCGCCAGCAGCTTGGAGACAGGGAGGAGCTACACCTTC. The variable domain in full, completed from reference TRBV5-1 and TRBJ1-2, reads KAGVTQTPRYLIKTRGQQVTLSCSPISGHRSVSWYQQTPGQGLQFLFEYFSETQRNKGNFPGRFSGRQFSNSRSEMNVSTLELGDSALYLCASSLETGRSYTFGSGTRLTVV.

The V gene is TRBV25-1, the J gene TRBJ2-3, with D perhaps TRBD2 (6 bases). From germline, CDR1 is MGHDK and CDR2 SYGVNS. The CDR3 sequence is 15 residues long. V lost 6 bases and J 2 bases, leaving 15 bases between the germline ends. CDR3 amino acids: CASREGRILTDTQYF. For the CDR3, the DNA is TGTGCCAGCAGGGAGGGACGGATACTCACAGATACGCAGTATTTT.

The chain has TRBV5-4 and TRBJ2-7, with a possible D match to TRBD2 (6 bases). This CDR3 contains 16 residues. The germline V gene encodes CDR1 SGHNT and CDR2 YYREEE (reference sequence). Trimming took off 6 bases at V and 2 bases at J, with 21 bases between the two ends. The CDR3 coding sequence is TGTGCCAGCACCCTGGGAGGTTCGGGGCCGCCCTACGAGCAGTACTTC. Translation: CASTLGGSGPPYEQYF.

The J gene is TRBJ2-1, the V gene TRBV7-2; possible D gene TRBD2, 5 bases. Germline CDR1 reads SGHTA; CDR2 reads FQGNSA. The length of the CDR3 is 16 residues. Trimming pared 1 base from V and 5 bases from J, leaving 15 bases between. The CDR3 DNA reads TGTGCCAGCAGCTTAGGCGGTGGAGGTAAAGACAATGAGCAGTTCTTC. Amino acids: CASSLGGGGKDNEQFF.

The V and J genes are TRBV6-5 and TRBJ1-5; possible D gene TRBD1, 5 bases. The CDR3 length is 15 residues. Looked up from germline, CDR1 is MNHEY and CDR2 is SVGAGI. V shed 0 bases and J shed 6 bases, with 12 bases lying between them. This CDR3 is CASSYSGGVGQPQHF. The CDR3 DNA follows: TGTGCCAGCAGTTACTCCGGGGGGGTGGGTCAGCCCCAGCATTTT.

The CDR3 coding sequence is TGTGCCAGTAGTATCCCTGGGGGGAGCGGCTACACCTTC. Translating gives CASSIPGGSGYTF. V usage is TRBV19 and J usage is TRBJ1-2; D may be TRBD1 (5 bases). This CDR3 comprises 13 residues. With 3 bases removed from V and 8 bases from J, the gap between germline ends came to 13 bases. CDR1 is LNHDA and CDR2 is SQIVND in the germline V gene (reference sequence). Variable domain in full (rest from reference TRBV19 and TRBJ1-2): DGGITQSPKYLFRKEGQNVTLSCEQNLNHDAMYWYRQDPGQGLRLIYYSQIVNDFQKGDIAEGYSVSREKKESFPLTVTSAQKNPTAFYLCASSIPGGSGYTFGSGTRLTVV.

The chain carries TRBV7-2 and TRBJ2-1; TRBD1 aligns across 7 bases. The CDR3 length is 15 residues. Germline V gene sequence: CDR1 SGHTA, CDR2 FQGNSA. Losses at the gene ends were 5 bases for V and 8 bases for J; bases not matched to a gene: 12. CDR3 region: CASSSETGPLDEQFF. The CDR3 DNA sequence: TGTGCCAGCAGCAGCGAGACAGGGCCATTGGATGAGCAGTTCTTC.

This clone appeared a single time. J is TRBJ1-3 and V is TRBV6-1; D remains ambiguous. Trimming removed 2 bases from V and 6 bases from J, with 14 bases in between. The CDR3 has 15 residues. Germline-derived CDR1 and CDR2 are MNHNS and SASEGT. CDR3 sequence reads: CASSEFSRAENTIYF. The CDR3 DNA reads TGTGCCAGCAGTGAATTTTCGAGGGCTGAAAACACCATATATTTT.

CDR3 in amino acids: CASKAYNSPLHF. In DNA form, the CDR3 reads TGTGCCAGCAAAGCTTATAATTCACCCCTCCACTTT. The chain carries TRBV25-1 and TRBJ1-6; D remains ambiguous. This CDR3 spans 12 amino acids. Trimming cost V 7 bases and J 4 bases, with 5 bases left between them. The germline CDR1 and CDR2 sequences are MGHDK and SYGVNS.